The entry below gives a single TCR beta chain sequence along with its context. The data were obtained in a study of chemoradiotherapy in HPV16-positive cancers. The CDR3 extends over 11 amino acids. Germline V gene lookup returns CDR1 SGHTA and CDR2 FQGNSA. V was clipped by 6 bases and J by 8 bases, with 10 bases between them. Produced via immunoSEQ multiplex PCR; TCRdb's table is partial and in-frame only. Among some 34,000 clones, approximately 86% were seen once, and the ten largest hold about 2.1%. The sample in question was blood, obtained from a patient who underwent chemoradiotherapy. This TCR came from a human donor with HPV-associated anogenital cancer. This rearrangement joins TRBV7-2 to TRBJ1-1; D unresolved. The CDR3 here is CASSTRAEAFF. The CDR3 bases are TGTGCCAGCAGTACACGGGCCGAAGCTTTCTTT.